Detailed here is one TCR beta chain. The junction departs from germline at one end; a sequencing error may be responsible. Via MiXCR, TCRdb re-called the 5' RACE reads, giving one row per CDR3 protein. The data show 40,000 or so distinct CDR3 sequences, with 2% to 3% seen just once and about 2.4% held by the top ten. The record originates from a study of neurological immune-mediated disorders. Germline CDR1 and CDR2: SEHNR and FQNEAQ (reference sequence). CDR3 length: 16 residues. The chain carries TRBV7-9 and TRBJ2-6; a possible D gene is TRBD1 (5 bases). The sequence derives from a middle-aged man with multiple sclerosis. Input material: PBMCs. CDR3 region: CASSSGWSSGAKVLTF. The CDR3 DNA reads as TGTGCCAGCAGCTCTGGGTGGTCATCTGGGGCCAAAGTCCTGACTTTC.